A single sample gave rise to the 29 T cell receptor beta chains below, sequenced in a study of blood T cell repertoires in COVID-19 (dated by TCRdb to about 2020). Libraries were built with the immunoSEQ multiplex PCR assay. TCRdb took over this immuneACCESS table, retaining in-frame rearrangements with V and J assigned. Such tables are incomplete; in checked studies, under half of the missing clones stem from an unresolved V gene, and the remainder is unexplained. This sample comprises 100,000 to 120,000 clones, 87% of them detected only once. The leading ten clones occupy approximately 4.8% of the sample. Sample: peripheral blood. All receptors come from a human donor in a cohort sampled during active COVID-19.

J is TRBJ2-5 and V is TRBV29-1, with D possibly TRBD2 on 6 matching bases. CDR3 length: 12 residues. CDR1 is SQVTM, CDR2 ANQGSEA, per germline. V was trimmed by 6 bases and J by 4 bases, leaving 12 bases between them. The DNA of the CDR3 is TGCAGCGTGAGGCAGGGAGGAGAGACCCAGTACTTC. The encoded protein is CSVRQGGETQYF.

CDR3 bases: TGCAGCGTCACCGGGACACCAAGCACAGATACGCAGTATTTT. Translating it yields CSVTGTPSTDTQYF. This chain connects TRBV29-1 to TRBJ2-3; D is perhaps TRBD1 (6 bases). Germline values: CDR1 SQVTM, CDR2 ANQGSEA. This CDR3 comprises 14 residues. Trimming pared 6 bases from V and 0 bases from J, leaving 13 bases between.

Here the CDR3 DNA reads TGTGCCAGCAGCCCAACCGAGGGCGGGGTATATGGCTACACCTTC. Translation gives CASSPTEGGVYGYTF. The chain is built from TRBV4-2 and TRBJ1-2, with unresolved D. In germline, CDR1 is LGHNA, CDR2 YNFKEQ. Trimming stripped 4 bases from V and 5 bases from J, with 17 bases between. The length of the CDR3 is 15 residues.

CDR3 region: CAWSHRGRGGTEAFF. CDR3 DNA: TGTGCCTGGAGTCACAGGGGGAGAGGAGGCACTGAAGCTTTCTTT. This chain joins TRBV30 and TRBJ1-1; 8 bases match TRBD1. The length of the CDR3 is 15 residues. Germline V gene sequence: CDR1 GTSNPN, CDR2 SVGIG (reference sequence). V lost 2 bases and J lost 4; bases outside the gene matches: 9.

J is TRBJ2-6 and V is TRBV7-3, with 7 bases identical to TRBD1. Germline CDR1 reads SGHTA; CDR2 reads FQGTGA. With V trimmed by 4 bases and J by 2 bases, 2 bases remained unmatched. The CDR3 extends over 15 amino acids. CDR3 sequence reads: CASSSGTAGANVLTF. The CDR3 nucleotides are TGTGCCAGCAGCTCAGGGACAGCTGGGGCCAACGTCCTGACTTTC.

The gene calls are TRBV5-1 and TRBJ2-2, with TRBD1 matching over 7 bases. The trim removed 3 bases at V and 1 base at J, leaving 9 bases unmatched. Germline values: CDR1 SGHRS, CDR2 YFSETQ. The CDR3 has 17 residues. The CDR3, as DNA: TGCGCCAGCAGCTCGCCGGGACAGAGGAAGAACACCGGGGAGCTGTTTTTT. Its translation: CASSSPGQRKNTGELFF.

This clone was seen a handful of times. This chain joins TRBV27 and TRBJ1-2; no reliable D call. CDR1 is MNHEY and CDR2 is SMNVEV in the germline V gene (reference sequence). The CDR3 is made up of 12 amino acids. V dropped 6 bases and J dropped 8 bases, with 13 bases sitting between them. DNA of the CDR3: TGTGCCAGCAGATCCGGGAGAAGGGGCTACACCTTC. Amino acids: CASRSGRRGYTF.

This chain connects TRBV6-5 to TRBJ2-2, with D perhaps TRBD2 (5 bases). The CDR3 contains 13 residues. Trimming removed 10 bases at V and 1 base at J, with 10 bases between. The germline CDR1 and CDR2 sequences are MNHEY and SVGAGI. CDR3 coding DNA: TGTGCCAACAGCCGGGGGAACACCGGGGAGCTGTTTTTT. It is translated as CANSRGNTGELFF.

The gene calls are TRBV12-3 or TRBV12-4 and TRBJ1-2, with D hard to call. The length of the CDR3 is 13 residues. The V and J ends lost 1 base and 5 bases respectively, with 8 bases between them. CDR3 protein: CASSLESEYGYTF. CDR3 in DNA: TGTGCCAGCAGTTTAGAAAGCGAGTATGGCTACACCTTC.

The J gene is TRBJ2-7, the V gene TRBV7-2; weak D call: TRBD2 (6 bases). V was clipped by 2 bases and J by 7 bases, with 18 bases between them. This CDR3 comprises 15 residues. Germline lookup yields CDR1 SGHTA and CDR2 FQGNSA. The CDR3 region is CASSLMGDWREEQYF. The CDR3, as DNA: TGTGCCAGCAGCTTAATGGGTGACTGGAGGGAGGAGCAGTACTTC. Using reference TRBV7-2 and TRBJ2-7 for the parts outside the CDR3, the full variable domain is GAGVSQSPSNKVTEKGKDVELRCDPISGHTALYWYRQSLGQGLEFLIYFQGNSAPDKSGLPSDRFSAERTGGSVSTLTIQRTQQEDSAVYLCASSLMGDWREEQYFGPGTRLTVT.

CDR3 DNA sequence: TGTGCCAGTAGCCCCGACAGGGATCATAGCAATCAGCCCCAGCATTTT. It codes for CASSPDRDHSNQPQHF. The chain uses TRBV19 and TRBJ1-5, with 7 bases matching TRBD1. The CDR3 spans 16 residues. The germline gives CDR1 LNHDA, CDR2 SQIVND (reference sequence). After removal of 6 bases from V and 0 bases from J, the junction contained 8 bases not matched to a gene.

This rearrangement joins TRBV19 to TRBJ1-1; D may be TRBD1 (5 bases). V lost 6 bases to trimming and J lost 5 bases, with 10 bases between them. Germline CDR1 reads LNHDA; CDR2 reads SQIVND (reference sequence). This CDR3 is built from 12 residues. CDR3 nucleotide sequence: TGTGCCAGTAGCCCGACAGAAACTGAAGCTTTCTTT. It encodes CASSPTETEAFF.

The V and J genes are TRBV28 and TRBJ2-3, with TRBD2 identical over 9 bases. In germline, CDR1 is MDHEN, CDR2 SYDVKM. The CDR3 extends over 17 amino acids. The ends lost 5 bases at V and 4 bases at J; junction bases unmatched: 13. CDR3 residues: CASSLYSSGIRSDTQYF. Written as DNA, the CDR3 is TGTGCCAGCAGTCTCTACTCTAGCGGGATTCGGTCAGATACGCAGTATTTT.

The chain joins TRBV9 to TRBJ2-3; 7 nucleotides match TRBD2. This CDR3 is built from 16 residues. The V segment lost 0 bases and the J segment 0 bases; nucleotides outside the gene matches: 4. Germline CDR1 and CDR2: SGDLS and YYNGEE. For the CDR3, the DNA is TGTGCCAGCAGCGTAGACGGGACTACTAGCACAGATACGCAGTATTTT. This codes for CASSVDGTTSTDTQYF.

The chain recombines TRBV28 with TRBJ2-7; 11 nucleotides align to TRBD1. Germline values: CDR1 MDHEN, CDR2 SYDVKM. Trimming at V came to 3 bases and at J to 3 bases, leaving 4 bases not matched to a gene. The CDR3 consists of 15 residues. The CDR3 DNA is TGTGCCAGCAGTTTGGGGACAGGGGGAGGCTACGAGCAGTACTTC. This sequence encodes CASSLGTGGGYEQYF.

V and J are TRBV5-1 and TRBJ1-1, with TRBD1 matching over 8 bases. This CDR3 is built from 15 residues. Germline values: CDR1 SGHRS, CDR2 YFSETQ. J lost 8 bases, V lost 0 bases, and 9 bases had no gene match. The CDR3: CASSLEGTGRGEAFF. As DNA, the CDR3 is TGCGCCAGCAGCTTGGAAGGGACAGGCCGTGGGGAAGCTTTCTTT.

The chain carries TRBV12-5 and TRBJ2-3; D possibly corresponds to TRBD2 (5 bases). The CDR3 runs to 15 residues. With 1 base removed from V and 3 bases from J, the gap between germline ends came to 11 bases. Germline V CDR1 and CDR2: LGHNT, FRNRAP. CDR3 sequence (DNA): TGTGCTAGTGGTTTGGGCGGCGGGTATACAGATACGCAGTATTTT. This codes for CASGLGGGYTDTQYF.

The chain is built from TRBV18 and TRBJ2-1; D is possibly TRBD2 (5 bases). The CDR3 runs to 15 residues. Germline V gives CDR1 KGHSH, CDR2 LQKENI. V dropped 2 bases and J dropped 8 bases, with 16 bases sitting between them. Written as DNA, the CDR3 is TGTGCCAGCTCACCAAGCCTCACGGGATGGTATGAGCAGTTCTTC. This codes for CASSPSLTGWYEQFF.

This clone has only one observation. V and J are TRBV6-6 and TRBJ2-7, with TRBD2 identical over 8 bases. The CDR3 has 16 residues. CDR1 MNHNY and CDR2 SVGAGI come from the germline V gene (reference sequence). With V trimmed by 7 bases and J by 7 bases, 18 bases remained unmatched. The chain's CDR3 is CASTLSGRGAYGEQYF. Here the CDR3 DNA reads TGTGCCAGCACCTTAAGCGGGAGAGGGGCCTACGGGGAGCAGTACTTC.

This rearrangement joins TRBV25-1 to TRBJ2-3, with D perhaps matching TRBD1 (5 bases). Trimming left V 5 bases short and J 1 base short, with 13 bases between. CDR3 length: 15 residues. Germline V lookup: CDR1 MGHDK, CDR2 SYGVNS. This CDR3 reads CASSPSDIRTDTQYF. CDR3 nucleotide sequence: TGTGCCAGCAGTCCCTCGGACATTCGCACAGATACGCAGTATTTT.

The chain is built from TRBV28 and TRBJ2-1; 10 bases align to TRBD2. The germline V gene has CDR1 MDHEN and CDR2 SYDVKM. This CDR3 spans 18 amino acids. Unmatched junction bases numbered 8, after V lost 1 base and J lost 2 bases. The CDR3 bases are TGTGCCAGCAGTTTATCTAAAAGCACTAGCGGGACCTACAATGAGCAGTTCTTC. This translates into CASSLSKSTSGTYNEQFF.

This chain uses TRBV6-5 with TRBJ2-7; D may be TRBD1 (5 bases). CDR1 MNHEY and CDR2 SVGAGI come from the germline V gene. V shed 0 bases and J shed 0 bases, with 12 bases lying between them. CDR3 length: 16 amino acids. CDR3 protein: CASSYSIERGSYEQYF. CDR3 coding DNA: TGTGCCAGCAGTTACTCGATAGAAAGGGGCTCCTACGAGCAGTACTTC.

The chain joins TRBV20-1 to TRBJ2-7, with 10 bases that match TRBD2. CDR3 size: 16 residues. The germline V gene encodes CDR1 DFQATT and CDR2 SNEGSKA (reference sequence). Trimming cost V 3 bases and J 4 bases; bases outside gene matches: 12. In DNA, the CDR3 is TGCAGTGCTAGTAGGGGCGAGCGGGGGGGCGTGTACGAGCAGTACTTC. Translated: CSASRGERGGVYEQYF.

The chain couples TRBV28 to TRBJ1-2; 7 nucleotides align to TRBD1. The CDR3 consists of 16 residues. V lost 7 bases to trimming and J lost 1 base; unmatched junction nucleotides: 12. CDR1 and CDR2 from the germline V gene are MDHEN and SYDVKM. CDR3 bases: TGTGCCAGCAACAAACTTCACAGGGGCGATAACTATGGCTACACCTTC. It yields the protein CASNKLHRGDNYGYTF.

This clone is a singleton in its sample. The rearrangement joins TRBV12-5 to TRBJ1-1, with D unresolved. The CDR3 has 13 residues. V lost 6 bases, J lost 1 base, and 9 bases lay in between. Germline-derived CDR1 and CDR2 are LGHNT and FRNRAP. The CDR3 here is CASGLKRNTEAFF. The CDR3 nucleotides are TGTGCTAGTGGCCTAAAGAGGAACACTGAAGCTTTCTTT.

The chain recombines TRBV13 with TRBJ1-3; unclear D gene. V lost 4 bases and J 0 bases, leaving 10 bases between the germline ends. The CDR3 is 15 amino acids. The germline V gene encodes CDR1 PRHDT and CDR2 FYEKMQ (reference sequence). The DNA of the CDR3 is TGTGCCAGCAGCTCGGAGGGAATCTCTGGAAACACCATATATTTT. Encoded protein: CASSSEGISGNTIYF.

V usage is TRBV12-5 and J usage is TRBJ1-6, with D unresolved. CDR1 is LGHNT, CDR2 FRNRAP, per germline. Trimming took off 1 base at V and 5 bases at J, with 9 bases between the two ends. The CDR3 covers 15 residues. The CDR3: CASGLGLADNSPLHF. The CDR3 bases are TGTGCTAGTGGTTTGGGTCTGGCCGATAATTCACCCCTCCACTTT.

DNA for the CDR3: TGTGCCAGCAGCTTGAGCAGCGGGGGGGCAGAGACCCAGTACTTC. It specifies CASSLSSGGAETQYF. The V gene is TRBV5-4, the J gene TRBJ2-5, with 10 bases that match TRBD2. The CDR3 has 15 residues. Germline CDR1 and CDR2: SGHNT and YYREEE (reference sequence). Trimming cost V 1 base and J 4 bases; bases outside gene matches: 4.

This chain joins TRBV5-6 and TRBJ1-5; no definite D call. This CDR3 is built from 12 residues. Deletions cut 1 base from V and 4 bases from J, with 3 bases between. Germline loops: CDR1 SGHDT, CDR2 YYEEEE. The CDR3, as DNA: TGTGCCAGCAGCTTGTCTAATCAGCCCCAGCATTTT. Translated, it gives CASSLSNQPQHF. Drawing the rest from reference TRBV5-6 and TRBJ1-5, the complete variable domain is DAGVTQSPTHLIKTRGQQVTLRCSPKSGHDTVSWYQQALGQGPQFIFQYYEEEERQRGNFPDRFSGHQFPNYSSELNVNALLLGDSALYLCASSLSNQPQHFGDGTRLSIL.